This entry concerns a single T cell receptor (beta chain). The antigen is not known. This sample is drawn from a study of post-analysis software for immune sequencing data. Included in the TCR beta cDNA libraries were unique molecular identifiers. Using its own MiXCR run on the PCR reads, TCRdb lists one record per CDR3 protein. The data contain hundreds of thousands of distinct CDR3 sequences, about 57% of them singletons. V shed 8 bases, J shed 11 bases, and the junction held 24 bases outside the gene matches. The CDR3 totals 16 residues. Looked up from germline, CDR1 is DFQATT and CDR2 is SNEGSKA (reference sequence). Study-wide results and limits: Controls showed lower frequencies than patients for roughly 5 TRBV segments, and TRBV5-6, TRBV5-1 and TRBV20-1 were among these.

The chain has TRBV20-1 and TRBJ2-5; 9 bases line up with TRBD2. The sequence was obtained from a girl between 10 and 17 years old with multiple sclerosis. Sequenced material: blood. Written as DNA, the CDR3 is TGCAGTACGTCCGCAGGCGGGAGGGCCCCGGATAATGAGCAGTACTTC. This gives the protein CSTSAGGRAPDNEQYF.